This TCR beta chain was profiled in a study of cytomegalovirus exposure and HLA in healthy donors. Study observations and caveats: Within a later analysis, the majority of CMV-associated TCR beta chains appeared HLA-restricted. Owing to their indistinguishability, certain V segments, notably TRBV6-2 and TRBV6-3, were excluded. Most TCR beta V segments were productive about 90% or about 30% of the time in an earlier analysis.

In regard to this clone: Its antigen is not known.

Use of 60 Vbeta and 13 Jbeta primers characterized the PCR. TCRdb keeps only in-frame clones here, not all; method: immunoSEQ multiplex PCR. Here the sample spans 120,000 to 150,000 clones, approximately 79% being singletons. This CDR3 has 15 residues. Germline V gives CDR1 LNHDA, CDR2 SQIVND (reference sequence). Deletions cut 5 bases from V and 3 bases from J, with 13 bases between. The J gene is TRBJ2-2, the V gene TRBV19; no reliable D call. The sequenced sample was PBMCs. This receptor was obtained from a male donor in good health and CMV-seronegative. The CDR3 sequence: CASSLPGRYTGELFF. The DNA for the CDR3 is TGTGCCAGTAGTCTCCCCGGCAGGTACACCGGGGAGCTGTTTTTT.